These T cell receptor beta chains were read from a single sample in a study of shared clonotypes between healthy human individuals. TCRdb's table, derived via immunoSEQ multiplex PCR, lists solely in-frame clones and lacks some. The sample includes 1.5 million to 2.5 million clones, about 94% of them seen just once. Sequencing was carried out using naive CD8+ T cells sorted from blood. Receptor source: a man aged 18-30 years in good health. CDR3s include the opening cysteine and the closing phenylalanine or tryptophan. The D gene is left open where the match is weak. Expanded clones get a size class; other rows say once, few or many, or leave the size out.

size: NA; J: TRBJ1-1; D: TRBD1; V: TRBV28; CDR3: CASSLTGGDTEAFF; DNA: TGTGCCAGCAGTTTAACAGGGGGGGACACTGAAGCTTTCTTT
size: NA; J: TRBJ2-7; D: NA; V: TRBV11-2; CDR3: CASSFGGALSYEQYF; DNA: TGTGCCAGCAGCTTTGGTGGAGCCCTCTCCTACGAGCAGTACTTC
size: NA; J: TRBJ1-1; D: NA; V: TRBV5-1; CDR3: CASSGRGPMTEAFF; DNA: TGCGCCAGCAGCGGCAGGGGTCCCATGACTGAAGCTTTCTTT
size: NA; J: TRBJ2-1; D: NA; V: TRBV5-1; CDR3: CASSFLVNLRGSAYNEQFF; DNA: TGCGCCAGCAGCTTTTTAGTGAACCTCAGGGGTAGTGCCTACAATGAGCAGTTCTTC
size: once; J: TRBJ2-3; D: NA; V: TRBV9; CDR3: CASNKGTDTQYF; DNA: TGTGCCAGCAATAAGGGTACAGATACGCAGTATTTT
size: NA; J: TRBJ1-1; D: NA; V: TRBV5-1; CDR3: CASSLVGAGNTEAFF; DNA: TGCGCCAGCAGCTTGGTTGGGGCGGGGAACACTGAAGCTTTCTTT
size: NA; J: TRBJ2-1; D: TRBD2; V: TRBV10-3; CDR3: CAIRVSSGSYNEQFF; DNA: TGTGCCATCAGGGTATCTAGCGGTTCCTACAATGAGCAGTTCTTC
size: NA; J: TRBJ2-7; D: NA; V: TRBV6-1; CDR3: CASSEIVGGYEQYF; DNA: TGTGCCAGCAGTGAAATTGTGGGGGGCTACGAGCAGTACTTC
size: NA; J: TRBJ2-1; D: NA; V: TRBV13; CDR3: CASSLEGSSYNEQFF; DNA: TGTGCCAGCAGCCTAGAGGGAAGCTCCTACAATGAGCAGTTCTTC
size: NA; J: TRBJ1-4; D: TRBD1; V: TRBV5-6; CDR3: CASSWSTGGAEKLFF; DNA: TGTGCCAGCAGCTGGTCGACAGGGGGAGCTGAAAAACTGTTTTTT
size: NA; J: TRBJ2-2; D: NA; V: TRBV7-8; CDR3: CASSFGTGNTGELFF; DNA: TGTGCCAGCAGCTTTGGGACGGGGAACACCGGGGAGCTGTTTTTT
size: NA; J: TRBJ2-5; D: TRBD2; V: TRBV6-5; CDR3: CASSSGLAGWLETQYF; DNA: TGTGCCAGCAGTTCAGGACTAGCGGGGTGGTTAGAGACCCAGTACTTC
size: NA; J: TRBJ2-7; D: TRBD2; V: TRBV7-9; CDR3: CASSPRGGIREQYF; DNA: TGTGCCAGCAGCCCCCGGGGAGGGATTCGCGAGCAGTACTTC
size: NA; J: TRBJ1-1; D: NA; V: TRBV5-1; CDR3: CASSLGTEAFF; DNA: TGCGCCAGCAGCTTGGGGACAGAAGCTTTCTTT
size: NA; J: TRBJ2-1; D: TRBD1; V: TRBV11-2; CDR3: CASSSGTGAYNEQFF; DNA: TGTGCCAGCAGCTCCGGGACAGGAGCCTACAATGAGCAGTTCTTC
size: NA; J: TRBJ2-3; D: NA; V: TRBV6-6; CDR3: CASSLLDLPSTDTQYF; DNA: TGTGCCAGCAGCCTATTAGACTTACCGAGCACAGATACGCAGTATTTT
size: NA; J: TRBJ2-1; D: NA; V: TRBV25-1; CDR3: CASSEYEQDNEQFF; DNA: TGTGCCAGCAGTGAATATGAACAGGACAATGAGCAGTTCTTC
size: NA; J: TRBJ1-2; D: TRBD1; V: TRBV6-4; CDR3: CASSDFGTAPSGYTF; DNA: TGTGCCAGCAGTGACTTTGGGACAGCCCCAAGTGGCTACACCTTC
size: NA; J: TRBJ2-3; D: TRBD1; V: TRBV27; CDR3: CASSLLGTGFITDTQYF; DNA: TGTGCCAGCAGTTTATTAGGGACAGGGTTTATCACAGATACGCAGTATTTT
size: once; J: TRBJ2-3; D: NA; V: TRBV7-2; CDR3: CASSLEDSSTDTQYF; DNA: TGTGCCAGCAGCTTGGAGGACTCTAGCACAGATACGCAGTATTTT
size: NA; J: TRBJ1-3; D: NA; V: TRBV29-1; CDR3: CSVPNDSGNTIYF; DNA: TGCAGCGTCCCGAACGACTCTGGAAACACCATATATTTT
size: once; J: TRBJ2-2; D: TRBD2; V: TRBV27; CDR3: CASRRGGANTGELFF; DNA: TGTGCCAGCAGGCGGGGGGGGGCGAACACCGGGGAGCTGTTTTTT
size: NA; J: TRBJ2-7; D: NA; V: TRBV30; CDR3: CAWSVGLPYEQYF; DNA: TGTGCCTGGAGTGTGGGCTTGCCTTACGAGCAGTACTTC
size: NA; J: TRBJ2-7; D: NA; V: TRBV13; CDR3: CASSSNTYEQYF; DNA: TGTGCCAGCAGCTCCAATACCTACGAGCAGTACTTC
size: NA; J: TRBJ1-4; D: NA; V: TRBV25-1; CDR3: CASSDNREPNEKLFF; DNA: TGTGCCAGCAGTGACAACCGGGAACCTAATGAAAAACTGTTTTTT
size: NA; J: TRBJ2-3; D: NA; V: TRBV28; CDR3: CASSFPPGYILTDTQYF; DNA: TGTGCCAGCAGTTTCCCCCCCGGGTACATCCTCACAGATACGCAGTATTTT
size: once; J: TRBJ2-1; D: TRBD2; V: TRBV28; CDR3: CASSLLLAGGNNEQFF; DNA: TGTGCCAGCAGTTTACTGTTAGCGGGGGGCAACAATGAGCAGTTCTTC
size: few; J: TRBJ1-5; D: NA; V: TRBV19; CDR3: CASSIRGGTNQPQHF; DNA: TGTGCCAGTAGTATACGAGGCGGCACCAATCAGCCCCAGCATTTT
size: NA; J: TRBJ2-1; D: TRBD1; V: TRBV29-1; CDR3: CSVDGPLGQGAHNEQFF; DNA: TGCAGCGTTGATGGGCCGCTGGGGCAGGGGGCACACAATGAGCAGTTCTTC
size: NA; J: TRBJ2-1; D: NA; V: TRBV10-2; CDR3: CASSEQGGPRMAEQFF; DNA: TGCGCCAGCAGTGAGCAGGGAGGCCCCCGGATGGCTGAGCAGTTCTTC
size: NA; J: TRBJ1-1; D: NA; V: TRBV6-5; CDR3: CASSYTEGYTEAFF; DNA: TGTGCCAGCAGTTACACAGAGGGTTACACTGAAGCTTTCTTT
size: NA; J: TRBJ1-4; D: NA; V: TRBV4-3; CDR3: CASSTTARGAREKLFF; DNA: TGCGCCAGCAGTACAACTGCAAGGGGGGCTCGCGAAAAACTGTTTTTT
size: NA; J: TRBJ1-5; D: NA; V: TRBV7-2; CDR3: CASSLVLSGYQPQHF; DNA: TGTGCCAGCAGCTTAGTTTTGTCAGGGTATCAGCCCCAGCATTTT
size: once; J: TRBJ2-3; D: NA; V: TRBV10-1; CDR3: CASSRALFQDTQYF; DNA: TGCGCCAGCAGTCGGGCTCTATTTCAGGATACGCAGTATTTT
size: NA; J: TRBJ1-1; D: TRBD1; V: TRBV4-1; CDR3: CASSQDRTGGSEAFF; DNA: TGCGCCAGCAGCCAAGATCGCACAGGGGGCAGTGAAGCTTTCTTT
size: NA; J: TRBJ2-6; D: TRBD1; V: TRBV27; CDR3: CASRSDRGPFSGANVLTF; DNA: TGTGCCAGCAGATCTGACAGGGGCCCCTTCTCTGGGGCCAACGTCCTGACTTTC
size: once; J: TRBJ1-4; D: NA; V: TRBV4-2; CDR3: CASSQDPTVGEKLFF; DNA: TGTGCCAGCAGCCAAGATCCGACAGTCGGCGAAAAACTGTTTTTT
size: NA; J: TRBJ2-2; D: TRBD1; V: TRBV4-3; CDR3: CASSQGRTGKMTGELFF; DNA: TGCGCCAGCAGCCAAGGGAGGACAGGGAAAATGACCGGGGAGCTGTTTTTT
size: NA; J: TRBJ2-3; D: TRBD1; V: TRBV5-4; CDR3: CASSFAPGQGFTDTQYF; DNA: TGTGCCAGCAGCTTCGCCCCGGGACAGGGCTTCACAGATACGCAGTATTTT
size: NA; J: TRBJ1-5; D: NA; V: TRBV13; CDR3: CASSLGRDERQHF; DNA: TGTGCCAGCAGCTTAGGCAGGGACGAGCGCCAGCATTTT
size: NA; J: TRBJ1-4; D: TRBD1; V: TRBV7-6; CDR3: CASSLNRGSYEKLFF; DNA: TGTGCCAGCAGCTTAAACAGGGGGAGTTATGAAAAACTGTTTTTT
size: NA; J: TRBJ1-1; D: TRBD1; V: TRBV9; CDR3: CASSGAGGVTEAFF; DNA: TGTGCCAGCAGCGGGGCAGGGGGCGTAACTGAAGCTTTCTTT
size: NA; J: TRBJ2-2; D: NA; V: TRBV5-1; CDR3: CASSLGRENTGELFF; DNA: TGCGCCAGCAGCTTAGGGCGGGAAAACACCGGGGAGCTGTTTTTT
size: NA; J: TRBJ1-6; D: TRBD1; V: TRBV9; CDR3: CASSTNEQGTLHF; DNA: TGTGCCAGCAGCACCAACGAACAGGGGACCCTCCACTTT
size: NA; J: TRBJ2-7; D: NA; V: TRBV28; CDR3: CASTTLGVTYEQYF; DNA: TGTGCCAGCACCACCCTGGGGGTGACCTACGAGCAGTACTTC
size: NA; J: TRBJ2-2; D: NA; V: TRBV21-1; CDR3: CASSKVKAGELFF; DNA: TGTGCCAGCAGCAAAGTAAAGGCCGGGGAGCTGTTTTTT
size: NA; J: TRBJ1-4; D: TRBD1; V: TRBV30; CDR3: CAWSATRTGLFEKLFF; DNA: TGTGCCTGGAGTGCTACAAGGACAGGGTTATTTGAAAAACTGTTTTTT
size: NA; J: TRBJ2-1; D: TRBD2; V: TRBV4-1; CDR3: CASSPLAGGVFEQFF; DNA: TGCGCCAGCAGCCCCCTAGCGGGGGGAGTCTTTGAGCAGTTCTTC
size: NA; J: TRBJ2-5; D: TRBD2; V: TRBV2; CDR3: CASSGTSGQETQYF; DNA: TGTGCCAGCAGCGGAACTAGCGGACAAGAGACCCAGTACTTC
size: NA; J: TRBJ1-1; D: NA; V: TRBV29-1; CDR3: CSVEGQNTEAFF; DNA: TGCAGCGTTGAAGGGCAGAACACTGAAGCTTTCTTT
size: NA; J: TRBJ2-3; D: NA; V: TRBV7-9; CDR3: CASRDGGYTQYF; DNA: TGTGCCAGCAGGGATGGAGGGTATACGCAGTATTTT
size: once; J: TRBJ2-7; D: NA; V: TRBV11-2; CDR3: CASSLGHHEQYF; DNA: TGTGCCAGCAGCTTAGGCCACCACGAGCAGTACTTC
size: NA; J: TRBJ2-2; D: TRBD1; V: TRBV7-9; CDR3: CASSANPGTGTGELFF; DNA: TGTGCCAGCAGCGCCAATCCCGGGACAGGAACCGGGGAGCTGTTTTTT
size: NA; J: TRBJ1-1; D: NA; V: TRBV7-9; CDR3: CASSLGGLNTEAFF; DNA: TGTGCCAGCAGCTTAGGAGGGCTGAACACTGAAGCTTTCTTT
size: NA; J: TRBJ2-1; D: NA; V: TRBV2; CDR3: CASSDVTWGNEQFF; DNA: TGTGCCAGCAGTGACGTAACTTGGGGGAATGAGCAGTTCTTC
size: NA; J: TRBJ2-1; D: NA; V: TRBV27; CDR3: CASSHAAGEAYNEQFF; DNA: TGTGCCAGCAGCCACGCTGCAGGTGAGGCTTACAATGAGCAGTTCTTC
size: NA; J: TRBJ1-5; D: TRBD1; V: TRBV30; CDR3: CAWTLGQGGQPQHF; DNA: TGTGCCTGGACCCTAGGACAGGGCGGTCAGCCCCAGCATTTT
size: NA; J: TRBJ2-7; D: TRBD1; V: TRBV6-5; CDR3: CASSYSTGEFPYEQYF; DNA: TGTGCCAGCAGTTATAGTACAGGGGAATTCCCCTACGAGCAGTACTTC
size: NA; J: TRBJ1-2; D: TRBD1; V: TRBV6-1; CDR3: CASSPGTGDYGYTF; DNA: TGTGCCAGCAGTCCCGGGACAGGGGACTATGGCTACACCTTC